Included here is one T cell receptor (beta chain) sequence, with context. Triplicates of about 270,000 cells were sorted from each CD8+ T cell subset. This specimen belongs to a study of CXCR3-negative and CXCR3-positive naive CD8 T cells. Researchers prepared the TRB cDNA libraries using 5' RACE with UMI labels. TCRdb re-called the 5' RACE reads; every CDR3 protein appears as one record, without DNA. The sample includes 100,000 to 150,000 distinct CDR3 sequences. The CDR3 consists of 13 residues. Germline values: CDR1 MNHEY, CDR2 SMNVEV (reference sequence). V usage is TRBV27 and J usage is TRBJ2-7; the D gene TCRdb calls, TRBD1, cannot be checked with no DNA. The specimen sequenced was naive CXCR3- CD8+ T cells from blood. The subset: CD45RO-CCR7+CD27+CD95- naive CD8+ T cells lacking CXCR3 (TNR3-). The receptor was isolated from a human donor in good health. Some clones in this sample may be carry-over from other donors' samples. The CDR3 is CASSGADPYEQYF.